These 14 T cell receptor beta chains share one sample of origin, sequenced in a study of blood T cell repertoires in COVID-19. The assay was immunoSEQ multiplex PCR, and TCRdb's table has in-frame clones only and misses some. In the table there are 250,000 to 350,000 clones, about nine tenths of which are singletons. Material: PBMCs or T cells enriched from blood (not recorded which). These TCRs come from a woman aged 25 to 39 who had recovered from COVID-19.

The gene calls are TRBV3-1 (or the pseudogene TRBV3-2) and TRBJ2-7; 8 nucleotides align to TRBD1. Germline V CDR1 and CDR2: LGHDT, YNNKEL (reference sequence). The CDR3 sequence is 14 residues long. J was trimmed by 6 bases and V by 5 bases; bases with no gene match: 9. In nucleotides, the CDR3 is TGTGCCAGCAGCACCAGGGCAGGGGGCAGCGAGCAGTACTTC. Encoded protein: CASSTRAGGSEQYF.

The V and J genes are TRBV30 and TRBJ2-1; 7 nucleotides match TRBD2. Germline assignment: CDR1 GTSNPN and CDR2 SVGIG (reference sequence). The CDR3 consists of 17 residues. J gave up 6 bases and V 0 bases, and 14 bases lay outside the gene matches. This CDR3 reads CAWSVPAGLGRGNEQFF. The CDR3 DNA follows: TGTGCCTGGAGTGTACCAGCGGGGTTAGGTCGGGGCAATGAGCAGTTCTTC. The full variable domain, its missing parts supplied by reference TRBV30 and TRBJ2-1, is SQTIHQWPATLVQPVGSPLSLECTVEGTSNPNLYWYRQAAGRGLQLLFYSVGIGQISSEVPQNLSASRPQDRQFILSSKKLLLSDSGFYLCAWSVPAGLGRGNEQFFGPGTRLTVL.

The chain couples TRBV7-2 to TRBJ2-3; D possibly corresponds to TRBD1 (6 bases). This CDR3 comprises 13 residues. In germline, CDR1 is SGHTA, CDR2 FQGNSA. Trimming pared 4 bases from V and 6 bases from J, leaving 11 bases between. The CDR3 DNA reads as TGTGCCAGCAGCTCACAGGGCAAGGATACGCAGTATTTT. Translated: CASSSQGKDTQYF.

Here the CDR3 reads CATSDPTGQIYGETQYF. The CDR3, as DNA: TGTGCCACCAGTGATCCCACGGGACAGATATACGGAGAGACCCAGTACTTC. V usage is TRBV24-1 and J usage is TRBJ2-5; 7 bases match TRBD1. The CDR3 sequence is 17 residues long. V was clipped by 3 bases and J by 4 bases; unmatched bases: 13. Germline CDR1 is KGHDR and CDR2 is SFDVKD.

This clone was seen many times. The chain uses TRBV3-1 (or the pseudogene TRBV3-2) and TRBJ1-5; 8 bases agree with TRBD1. CDR1 LGHDT and CDR2 YNNKEL come from the germline V gene (reference sequence). V was clipped by 6 bases and J by 7 bases; unmatched bases: 11. The length of the CDR3 is 15 residues. This CDR3 reads CASSQTGEVWQPQHF. The CDR3 DNA is TGTGCCAGCAGTCAGACAGGGGAGGTTTGGCAGCCCCAGCATTTT.

The chain is built from TRBV6-5 and TRBJ2-7, with D maybe TRBD2 (6 bases). V was pared by 3 bases and J by 7 bases, with 19 bases between. This CDR3 region has 15 residues. Per germline, CDR1 MNHEY and CDR2 SVGAGI. The CDR3 DNA reads TGTGCCAGCAGTTATTCTACCCCGGGCGCGGGAGAGCAGTACTTC. This sequence encodes CASSYSTPGAGEQYF.

This clone was seen only once. J is TRBJ1-4 and V is TRBV3-1 (or the pseudogene TRBV3-2); D remains ambiguous. The CDR3 runs 15 residues. Germline loops: CDR1 LGHDT, CDR2 YNNKEL (reference sequence). V was cut by 1 base and J by 4 bases, with 10 bases left in between. The DNA for the CDR3 is TGTGCCAGCAGCCAAGTGCGACAACTTAATGAAAAACTGTTTTTT. Its protein is CASSQVRQLNEKLFF.

This sequence joins TRBV6-2 or TRBV6-3 and TRBJ2-1; D gene uncertain. CDR1 MNHEY and CDR2 SVGEGT come from the germline V gene. Trimming left V 4 bases short and J 7 bases short, with 11 bases between. The CDR3 loop spans 13 amino acids. The CDR3 protein is CASSLLLLNEQFF. CDR3 sequence (DNA): TGTGCCAGCAGTTTACTCTTGTTGAATGAGCAGTTCTTC.

The rearrangement links TRBV28 to TRBJ2-1, with no clear D. The germline V gene encodes CDR1 MDHEN and CDR2 SYDVKM. This CDR3 region has 13 residues. Deletions cut 8 bases from V and 4 bases from J, with 12 bases between. The CDR3 sequence: CASGTAVYNEQFF. The CDR3 DNA reads as TGTGCCAGCGGTACGGCGGTATACAATGAGCAGTTCTTC.

J is TRBJ2-2 and V is TRBV5-1; 9 positions match TRBD2. V was clipped by 4 bases and J by 3 bases; unmatched bases: 7. CDR1 is SGHRS, CDR2 YFSETQ, per germline. The CDR3 runs to 16 residues. CDR3 nucleotides: TGCGCCAGCAGCCCCCGGTCTAGCGGGGACACCGGGGAGCTGTTTTTT. As protein: CASSPRSSGDTGELFF.

This clone was detected only once. The V and J genes are TRBV28 and TRBJ1-2; unclear D gene. V lost 2 bases to trimming and J lost 5 bases, with 18 bases between them. CDR3 length: 16 residues. Germline CDR1 reads MDHEN; CDR2 reads SYDVKM. CDR3 nucleotides: TGTGCCAGCAGTTTACCGACGGCGGCTAATTGGTATGGCTACACCTTC. Amino acid sequence: CASSLPTAANWYGYTF.

The V and J genes are TRBV7-9 and TRBJ2-2, with TRBD1 as a possible D gene (6 bases). From germline, CDR1 is SEHNR and CDR2 FQNEAQ (reference sequence). The CDR3 sequence is 16 residues long. Trimming removed 4 bases from V and 4 bases from J, with 16 bases in between. The CDR3 DNA follows: TGTGCCAGCAGCTCTTATGGGGGCAGGCGCACCGGGGAGCTGTTTTTT. This encodes CASSSYGGRRTGELFF.

The V and J genes are TRBV3-1 (or the pseudogene TRBV3-2) and TRBJ2-5, with 11 bases matching TRBD1. Germline CDR1 is LGHDT and CDR2 is YNNKEL (reference sequence). This CDR3 region has 14 residues. V was pared by 6 bases and J by 7 bases, with 7 bases of the junction left unmatched. CDR3: CASRGTGGGGTQYF. DNA of the CDR3: TGTGCCAGCAGAGGGACAGGGGGTGGAGGGACCCAGTACTTC.

A few counts support this clone. CDR3 residues: CATLGATNEKLFF. The CDR3 region has the DNA TGTGCCACCCTCGGAGCAACTAATGAAAAACTGTTTTTT. The genes are TRBV28 and TRBJ1-4; D is unresolved. Looked up from germline, CDR1 is MDHEN and CDR2 is SYDVKM. CDR3 length equals 13 residues. V was trimmed by 10 bases and J by 0 bases, leaving 9 bases between them.